This T cell receptor beta chain was captured by sequencing in a study of T cell changes during pregnancy in multiple sclerosis. Assay: immunoSEQ multiplex PCR; the TCRdb copy retains only in-frame clones and omits some. Altogether more than 80,000 clones are present, 90% to 95% being singletons, with the ten largest covering more than 0.85%. With 8 bases clipped from V and 2 bases from J, the junction kept 12 bases outside the gene matches. Germline V gene lookup returns CDR1 MNHEY and CDR2 SMNVEV (reference sequence). The CDR3 length is 16 residues. The input for sequencing was peripheral blood, taken in the second trimester of pregnancy. The V and J genes are TRBV27 and TRBJ1-5, with 7 bases fitting TRBD1. The sequence came from a female donor with multiple sclerosis, enrolled in a pregnancy study. The CDR3 protein is CASGSGQPLGNQPQHF. The CDR3 DNA reads as TGTGCCAGCGGTTCGGGACAGCCACTGGGCAATCAGCCCCAGCATTTT.